The 31 T cell receptor beta chains reported below all come from one sample, sequenced in a study of tumor and adjacent non-tumor tissue in lung cancer. TCRbeta libraries were built with three rounds of nested PCR, modified from ARM-PCR. TCRdb re-analysed the multiplex PCR reads in MiXCR, keeping a single row per CDR3 protein. The sample holds roughly 44,000 distinct CDR3 sequences, roughly two thirds seen once. No cell sorting was done before RNA was extracted from the tissue. More than 3 cm separated this lung sample from the edge of the tumor. Sequenced: distant non-tumor lung tissue. The receptor set was obtained from a woman between 40 and 55 years old with non-small cell lung cancer.

In the case of this clonotype: The germline gene is not matched at one end of the junction; a read error may be the cause. J is TRBJ2-6 and V is TRBV20-1; D is undetermined. CDR1 is DFQATT, CDR2 SNEGSKA, per germline (reference sequence). The CDR3 sequence is 15 residues long. The CDR3, as DNA: TGCTGTGCTAGAGTTAAGGGCTCTGGGGCCAACGTCCTGACTTTC. Residues: CCARVKGSGANVLTF.

In this sample, this clonotype turned up many times. One end of the junction does not line up with germline, which may come from a read error. This sequence joins TRBV6-2 or TRBV6-3 and TRBJ2-5; TRBD1 is a possible D gene (6 bases). Germline V gene data show CDR1 as MNHEY and CDR2 as SVGEGT. There are 16 residues in the CDR3. CDR3 sequence reads: CASSYSGHGIKETQYF. Written as DNA, the CDR3 is TGTGCCAGCAGCTACTCGGGACACGGAATAAAAGAGACCCAGTACTTC.

Points on this clonotype: A junction end diverges from the germline sequence, so it may reflect a read error. The V gene is TRBV4-2, the J gene TRBJ2-1; 7 positions agree with TRBD2. The CDR3 is 16 amino acids. Germline CDR1 LGHNA, CDR2 YNFKEQ. CDR3 DNA sequence: TGTGCCAGCAGCCAAGATGGCGGGAGCTCCTACAGTGAGCAGTTCTTC. This encodes CASSQDGGSSYSEQFF.

With regard to this clonotype: The junction departs from the called germline gene at one end, perhaps through a read error. The chain combines TRBV25-1 with TRBJ2-2; TRBD2 matches at 7 bases. The CDR3 covers 15 residues. CDR1 MGHDK and CDR2 SYGVNS come from the germline V gene. This chain's CDR3 is CAGSESGRAAGEVFF. The CDR3 DNA is TGTGCCGGCAGTGAATCAGGGAGGGCCGCCGGGGAGGTGTTTTTT.

This clonotype came up many times. The CDR3 here is CASTSNEKLFF. The CDR3 nucleotides are TGTGCCAGCACCTCAAACGAAAAACTGTTTTTT. The chain joins TRBV6-6 to TRBJ1-4; the D is unclear. Germline CDR1 MNHNY, CDR2 SVGAGI (reference sequence). V was cut by 7 bases and J by 8 bases, with 8 bases left in between. The length of the CDR3 is 11 residues.

On this clonotype itself: The conserved phenylalanine or tryptophan normally closing the CDR3 is absent here, so this likely arose from a read error. The chain is built from TRBV29-1 and TRBJ2-7; 7 bases align to TRBD2. Per the germline V gene, CDR1 is SQVTM and CDR2 is ANQGSEA. After removal of 5 bases from V and 9 bases from J, the junction contained 10 bases not matched to a gene. This CDR3 has 12 amino acids. The CDR3 protein is CSVSTSGNGQYL. The CDR3 DNA is TGCAGCGTTAGTACGAGCGGGAACGGGCAGTACTTA.

To note about this clonotype: Since a much larger clone is just one base distant, this may be a read error. The chain has TRBV6-4 and TRBJ2-2; unclear D gene. With 2 bases removed from V and 3 bases from J, the gap between germline ends came to 4 bases. The CDR3 extends over 13 amino acids. Germline assignment: CDR1 MRHNA and CDR2 SNTAGT. The CDR3 DNA reads TGTGCCAGCAGTGACGAGGACACCGGGGAGCTGTTTTTT. Its protein is CASSDEDTGELFF.

As for this clonotype: An end of the junction differs from the germline gene, which may be a read error. The chain couples TRBV11-2 to TRBJ2-1; a possible D gene is TRBD2 (5 bases). The CDR3 covers 16 residues. The germline CDR1 and CDR2 sequences are SGHAT and FQNNGV. The CDR3 DNA reads as TGTGCCAGCTGCTTAGATCCGGGGAGCTCCTGCAATGAGCAGTTCTTC. It is translated as CASCLDPGSSCNEQFF.

As concerns this clonotype: A junction end diverges from the germline sequence, so it may reflect a read error. The V gene is TRBV28, the J gene TRBJ2-1; D is uncertain. The CDR3 extends over 16 amino acids. Germline V lookup: CDR1 MDHEN, CDR2 SYDVKM. As DNA, the CDR3 is TGTGCTAGCATAGATGGGTTTCGGGTGCTTAACAATGAGCAGTTCTTC. This translates into CASIDGFRVLNNEQFF.

Details on this clonotype: One end of the junction varies from germline; a read error may be responsible. The V gene is TRBV11-3, the J gene TRBJ2-3; D is uncertain. The CDR3 extends over 13 amino acids. Germline-derived CDR1 and CDR2 are SGHNT and YENEEA. Here the CDR3 DNA reads TGTGCCAGCAGCTTGATTCTCGCAGATACGCAGTTTTTT. Translated: CASSLILADTQFF.

This sequence joins TRBV29-1 and TRBJ2-1; D gene ambiguous. Trimming cost V 6 bases and J 5 bases, with 14 bases left between them. The CDR3 is made up of 13 amino acids. Germline CDR1 reads SQVTM; CDR2 reads ANQGSEA. CDR3 coding DNA: TGCAGCGTAAAGCAGACGTTTCACAATGAGCAGTTCTTC. It is translated as CSVKQTFHNEQFF.

On this clonotype: Likely a read error: the CDR3 ends without its conserved phenylalanine or tryptophan. J is TRBJ2-3 and V is TRBV11-3, with D possibly being TRBD2 (5 bases). Germline V lookup: CDR1 SGHNT, CDR2 YENEEA. This CDR3 spans 16 amino acids. For the CDR3, the DNA is TGTGCCAGCAACTTAGATCTGGCGGGCCCCACAGATACGCAGTATTCT. Its protein is CASNLDLAGPTDTQYS.

This clonotype showed up just once. The final CDR3 position lacks the conserved phenylalanine or tryptophan, pointing to a likely read error. This rearrangement joins TRBV28 to TRBJ1-2; D uncertain. CDR3 length: 16 amino acids. Germline CDR1 is MDHEN and CDR2 is SYDVKM. V lost 6 bases, J lost 5 bases, and 22 bases lay in between. CDR3 bases: TGTGCCAGCAGATCCCCTAGCGCGGGGAGGGTTTATGGCTACACCCTC. Translating gives CASRSPSAGRVYGYTL.

The chain couples TRBV5-6 to TRBJ2-7; D is possibly TRBD2 (5 bases). The CDR3 spans 15 residues. The germline V gene has CDR1 SGHDT and CDR2 YYEEEE. V was clipped by 1 base and J by 3 bases, with 14 bases between them. For the CDR3, the DNA is TGTGCCAGCAGCTTGAATGGACTCCTCAACTACGAGCAGTACTTC. As protein: CASSLNGLLNYEQYF. Filled out from reference TRBV5-6 and TRBJ2-7, the complete variable domain reads DAGVTQSPTHLIKTRGQQVTLRCSPKSGHDTVSWYQQALGQGPQFIFQYYEEEERQRGNFPDRFSGHQFPNYSSELNVNALLLGDSALYLCASSLNGLLNYEQYFGPGTRLTVT.

V and J are TRBV6-6 and TRBJ1-2, with TRBD1 identical over 7 bases. The CDR3 is 14 amino acids. Germline V lookup: CDR1 MNHNY, CDR2 SVGAGI (reference sequence). Trimming at V came to 6 bases and at J to 7 bases, leaving 11 bases not matched to a gene. The CDR3 reads CASSSDRVLGGYTF. The CDR3 nucleotides read TGTGCCAGCAGCTCTGACAGGGTGCTTGGTGGCTACACCTTC.

The J gene is TRBJ2-3, the V gene TRBV11-3; the match to TRBD2 covers 12 bases. The germline V gene encodes CDR1 SGHNT and CDR2 YENEEA. V trimming: 11 bases; J trimming: 5 bases; junction bases outside the gene matches: 17. The CDR3 spans 17 residues. This CDR3 reads CAGGSSLLAGGGDTQYF. CDR3 coding DNA: TGTGCCGGCGGCTCAAGCCTTCTAGCGGGGGGGGGAGATACGCAGTATTTT.

About this clonotype itself: A read error is possible here, since a much larger clone lies one base away. V usage is TRBV5-1 and J usage is TRBJ2-7, with TRBD1 identical over 8 bases. The CDR3 loop spans 17 amino acids. The germline CDR1 and CDR2 sequences are SGHRS and YFSETQ. With V trimmed by 2 bases and J by 5 bases, 15 bases remained unmatched. The CDR3 DNA reads TGCGCCAGCAGCTTACAGGGGGGCCGAGCCAAAGGGAACGAGCAGTACTTC. Protein: CASSLQGGRAKGNEQYF. Variable domain in full (rest from reference TRBV5-1 and TRBJ2-7): KAGVTQTPRYLIKTRGQQVTLSCSPISGHRSVSWYQQTPGQGLQFLFEYFSETQRNKGNFPGRFSGRQFSNSRSEMNVSTLELGDSALYLCASSLQGGRAKGNEQYFGPGTRLTVT.

This clonotype was counted many times. The chain recombines TRBV6-1 with TRBJ1-2; TRBD1 matches at 7 bases. The V gene's germline CDR1 is MNHNS and CDR2 SASEGT. V gave up 6 bases and J gave up 2 bases; unmatched junction bases: 6. The CDR3 is made up of 14 amino acids. This chain's CDR3 is CASRQGTANYGYTF. The CDR3 bases are TGTGCCAGCAGACAGGGGACGGCAAACTATGGCTACACCTTC.

This clonotype came up a few times. A single base separates this from a much larger clone, so it may be a read error. The V gene is TRBV4-2, the J gene TRBJ2-1, with TRBD2 identical over 9 bases. The CDR3 is made up of 15 amino acids. Germline CDR1 LGHNA, CDR2 YNFKEQ. CDR3 residues: CASSPSGGFDNGQFF. The DNA of the CDR3 is TGTGCCAGCAGCCCGAGCGGGGGGTTCGACAATGGGCAGTTCTTC.

A remark on this clonotype: A junction end diverges from the germline sequence, so it may reflect a read error. V and J are TRBV11-2 and TRBJ2-5, with a weak D call TRBD2 (6 bases). This CDR3 is 15 amino acids long. Germline V gives CDR1 SGHAT, CDR2 FQNNGV. The DNA of the CDR3 is TGTGCCAGCTTAGTTGGGCGGAGGGCCCAAGAGACCCAGTGCTTC. Encoded protein: CASLVGRRAQETQCF.

About this clonotype itself: The junction does not match germline at one end; this may be a read error. V usage is TRBV6-5 and J usage is TRBJ2-2; D might be TRBD1 or TRBD2, each matching 5 bases. The CDR3 spans 13 residues. CDR1 is MNHEY, CDR2 SVGAGI, per germline. In DNA form, the CDR3 reads TGTTCCAGCAGTTACAGGACTCCCGAGGAGCTGTTTTTT. This sequence encodes CSSSYRTPEELFF.

Ten or more counts support this clonotype. The chain is built from TRBV12-3 or TRBV12-4 and TRBJ2-1; 7 nucleotides align to TRBD2. The CDR3 has 16 residues. The V and J ends lost 0 bases and 8 bases, in that order; junction bases with no gene match: 10. The CDR3 DNA reads as TGTGCCAGCAGTTTAGCGCCCAGGGAGGGGTTCGATGAGCAGTTCTTC. Translating it yields CASSLAPREGFDEQFF.

As for this clonotype: The junction does not match germline at one end; this may be a read error. The chain couples TRBV12-3 or TRBV12-4 to TRBJ2-5, with 9 positions matching TRBD2. The CDR3 spans 16 residues. Written as DNA, the CDR3 is TGTGCCAGCAGTTCGACTTGCGGGAGGGGGGGAGAGGCCCAGTACTTC. This sequence encodes CASSSTCGRGGEAQYF.

With regard to this clonotype: A clone one base away is much larger, so this may be a read error. The V call is TRBV5-1, the J call TRBJ2-1; either TRBD1 or TRBD2 may supply D (5 bases each). Germline V gene sequence: CDR1 SGHRS, CDR2 YFSETQ. The V end was cut by 0 bases, the J end by 7 bases, with 14 bases between. This CDR3 contains 15 residues. For the CDR3, the DNA is TGCGCCAGCAGCTTGGAGGCGGCAGGGAGAAATGAGCAGTTCTTC. Its translation: CASSLEAAGRNEQFF.

On this clonotype: The germline gene is not matched at one end of the junction; a read error may be the cause. V gene TRBV7-9 combines with J gene TRBJ2-5; D is perhaps TRBD1 (6 bases). Germline V gene data show CDR1 as SEHNR and CDR2 as FQNEAQ (reference sequence). This CDR3 is built from 13 residues. CDR3 region: CTSSLNREKTQYF. DNA for the CDR3: TGTACCAGCAGCTTGAACAGGGAGAAGACCCAATACTTC.

This clonotype appeared once. At one end, the junction sequence differs from germline, possibly due to a read error. The gene calls are TRBV28 and TRBJ2-7; D is perhaps TRBD1 (6 bases). The CDR3 sequence is 14 residues long. The germline CDR1 and CDR2 sequences are MDHEN and SYDVKM. The CDR3 region has the DNA TGTGCCAGCAAATCCGGGACATCTCCTTGGCATTACTTCTTC. It is translated as CASKSGTSPWHYFF.

The J gene is TRBJ2-7, the V gene TRBV5-1; D call uncertain. V lost 7 bases to trimming and J lost 1 base, with 9 bases between them. This CDR3 is 12 amino acids long. Germline V gives CDR1 SGHRS, CDR2 YFSETQ. For the CDR3, the DNA is TGCGCCAGCTGCCCCGGGTCCTACGAGCAGTACTTC. This codes for CASCPGSYEQYF.

With regard to this clonotype: The CDR3 does not end in the conserved phenylalanine or tryptophan, so this is likely a read error. J is TRBJ2-1 and V is TRBV11-3; 8 nucleotides match TRBD2. The ends lost 5 bases at V and 8 bases at J; junction bases unmatched: 8. This CDR3 contains 14 residues. Germline values: CDR1 SGHNT, CDR2 YENEEA. The DNA of the CDR3 is TGTGCCAGCAGCCGAGGGCTAGCGGGTGATGAGCAGTTCTAC. Translation gives CASSRGLAGDEQFY.

The V and J genes are TRBV20-1 and TRBJ2-7; 9 nucleotides agree with TRBD1. The CDR3 length is 13 residues. The junction had 5 bases not matched to a gene; V was cut back by 0 bases and J by 8 bases. Germline CDR1 and CDR2: DFQATT and SNEGSKA (reference sequence). The CDR3 sequence: CSARDGQGMQQYF. CDR3 nucleotides: TGCAGTGCTAGAGATGGACAGGGGATGCAGCAGTACTTC.

The J gene is TRBJ2-7, the V gene TRBV11-3, with no clear D. The CDR3 covers 13 residues. Trimming shortened V by 5 bases and J by 7 bases, and 15 bases separated the two germline ends. The germline CDR1 and CDR2 sequences are SGHNT and YENEEA. The CDR3 sequence is CASSIAMGFEQYF. The CDR3 DNA follows: TGTGCCAGCAGCATCGCGATGGGGTTTGAGCAGTACTTC.

This clonotype was counted ten times or more. V gene TRBV28 combines with J gene TRBJ1-1; D uncertain. There are 12 residues in the CDR3. CDR1 MDHEN and CDR2 SYDVKM come from the germline V gene. Trimming removed 4 bases from V and 9 bases from J, with 12 bases in between. The CDR3 sequence: CASSSPSTKAFF. The DNA of the CDR3 is TGTGCCAGCAGTTCGCCATCCACGAAAGCTTTCTTT.